A single T cell receptor (beta chain) is shown here with its context. With 0 bases removed from V and 4 bases from J, the gap between germline ends came to 12 bases. The CDR3 totals 15 residues. CDR1 is MNHEY, CDR2 SVGAGI, per germline. This sample is drawn from a study of sequential checkpoint blockade in melanoma. Study overall: After both sequences, patients received maintenance nivolumab.

Sequencing was performed with immunoSEQ multiplex PCR; in TCRdb, only in-frame clones are kept and a portion is missing. The table has tens of thousands of clones, around 70% seen once. Regarding treatment: randomized to nivolumab then ipilimumab (arm A) or the reverse (arm B). DNA-damaging chemotherapy had not been given to any patient beforehand. PBMC sorting kept live CD3+CD8+ cells without CD19 or CD56. This sequence was found in a human donor with melanoma. The input for sequencing was CD8+ T cells sorted from blood (inferred from file names), taken from a patient given nivolumab and ipilimumab in sequence. This rearrangement joins TRBV6-5 to TRBJ1-2; D is ambiguous. The CDR3 is CASSYSMLESYGYTF. As DNA, the CDR3 is TGTGCCAGCAGTTACTCGATGCTGGAGTCCTATGGCTACACCTTC.